This T cell receptor beta chain was sequenced for a study of vaccination effects on CD4 cells after COVID-19. About this clone: Its antigen remains unknown.

Trimming shortened V by 1 base and J by 4 bases, and 16 bases separated the two germline ends. The germline V gene has CDR1 MGHRA and CDR2 YSYEKL. The CDR3 sequence is 16 residues long. Sequencing used immunoSEQ multiplex PCR; TCRdb keeps in-frame clones, though not all of them. The table records fewer than 65,000 clones, roughly 80% of them present only once. With the ViraFEST assay, the study expanded antigen-specific CD4+ T cells using viral peptide pools, then sequenced them. Isolating CD4+ T cells followed approximately ten days of culture. All vaccine recipients tested negative for nucleocapsid antibodies and had never contracted SARS-CoV-2 infection. Findings of the study overall: The vaccine-induced clones of healthy vaccinees included only 1 of 255 that cross-reacted with common cold coronaviruses.

The starting material was CD4+ T cells from PBMCs cultured with HCoV-229E spike peptides, obtained before COVID-19 vaccination. The receptor was derived from a human donor who received a COVID-19 vaccine. V and J are TRBV4-1 and TRBJ1-1; perhaps TRBD1 as D (5 bases). CDR3 nucleotides: TGCGCCAGCAGCCAAGCCGGGAGGGGAAGTAGCACTGAAGCTTTCTTT. Translation: CASSQAGRGSSTEAFF.